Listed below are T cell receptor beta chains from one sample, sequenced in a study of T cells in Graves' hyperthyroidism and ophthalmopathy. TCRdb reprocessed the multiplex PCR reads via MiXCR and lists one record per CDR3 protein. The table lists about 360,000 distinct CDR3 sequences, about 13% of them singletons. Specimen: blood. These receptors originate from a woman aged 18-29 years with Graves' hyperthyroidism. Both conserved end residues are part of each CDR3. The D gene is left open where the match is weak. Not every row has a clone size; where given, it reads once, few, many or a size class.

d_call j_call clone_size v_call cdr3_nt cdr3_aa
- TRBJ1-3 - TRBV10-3 TGTGCCATCAGCTCTGACGGCTACTCTGGAAACACCATATATTTT CAISSDGYSGNTIYF
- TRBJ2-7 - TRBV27 TGTGCCAGCAGTCCCCTTGGGGCAGACTACGAGCAGTACTTC CASSPLGADYEQYF
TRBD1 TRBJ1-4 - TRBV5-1 TGCGCCAGCAGCGACGGGACAGCAACTAATGAAAAACTGTTTTTT CASSDGTATNEKLFF
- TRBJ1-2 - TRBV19 TGTGCCAGTAGCCCGAGGGCAGAACCTAACTATGGCTACACCTTC CASSPRAEPNYGYTF
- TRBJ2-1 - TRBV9 TGTGCCAGCAGCGTAGTAGCGGCCTCCTACAATGAGCAGTTCTTC CASSVVAASYNEQFF
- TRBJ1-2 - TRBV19 TGTGCCAGTAGTATTGGGGGGCCATATGGCTACACCTTC CASSIGGPYGYTF
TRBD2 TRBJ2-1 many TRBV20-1 TGCAGTGCTAGACTAGCGGGAGCGATAGGCAATGAGCAGTTCTTC CSARLAGAIGNEQFF
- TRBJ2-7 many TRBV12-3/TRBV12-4 TGTGCCAGCAGTTTCGGAGGGACGGACTCCTACGAGCAGTACTTC CASSFGGTDSYEQYF
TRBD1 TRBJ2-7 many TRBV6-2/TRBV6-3 TGTGCCAGCAAACCTATGGGACAGATCTCCTACGAGCAGTACTTC CASKPMGQISYEQYF
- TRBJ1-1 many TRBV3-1 TGTGCCAGCAAGTCGTCCGGGAGGAGTAACACTGAAGCTTTCTTT CASKSSGRSNTEAFF